This T cell receptor beta chain was captured in a study of CD8 T cells in Susac syndrome. Trimming stripped 1 base from V and 5 bases from J, with 15 bases between. In germline, CDR1 is LGHDT, CDR2 YNNKEL (reference sequence). This CDR3 has 15 residues. From blood CD8+ and CD4+ T cells, TCR beta sequences were generated. Controls matched for sex and age were healthy donors. TEMRA cells were FACS-enriched and CD8+ and CD4+ T cells negatively isolated. Random hexamers primed reverse transcription of about 0.45 to 1 ug RNA. Multiplex immunoSEQ PCR targeted 54 Vbeta and 13 Jbeta TCR beta segments. Using its own MiXCR run on the immunoSEQ multiplex PCR reads, TCRdb lists one record per CDR3 protein. The repertoire consists of 150,000 to 200,000 distinct CDR3 sequences, with about 94% occurring once and the leading ten covering approximately 0.14%.

The sequenced sample was CD4+ T cells from PBMCs. The genes are TRBV3-1 and TRBJ2-7, with D tentatively TRBD2 (5 bases). The clonotype originates from a human donor in good health. The chain's CDR3 is CASSQGQHPEDEQYF. The DNA for the CDR3 is TGTGCCAGCAGCCAAGGTCAACACCCGGAGGACGAGCAGTACTTC.